This T cell receptor (beta chain) originates from a study of OX40 agonist ivuxolimab in advanced cancers. Across the whole study: Three individuals attained partial responses, comprising one hepatocellular carcinoma case and two cutaneous melanoma cases.

The CDR3 has 13 amino acids. V shed 0 bases and J shed 7 bases, with 10 bases lying between them. Looked up from germline, CDR1 is MRHNA and CDR2 is SNTAGT. Repertoires were generated with immunoSEQ multiplex PCR, while TCRdb's copy carries only in-frame clones and drops some. The table records about 69,000 clones, roughly nine tenths of them present only once. The sequencing here drew on CD4+ or CD8+ T cells sorted from blood, taken in a trial of the OX40 agonist ivuxolimab. V gene TRBV6-4 combines with J gene TRBJ2-7; D uncertain. This receptor was identified in an adult with an advanced solid tumor such as melanoma, head and neck, liver or kidney cancer. The CDR3 is CASSDSPMGEQYF. CDR3 coding DNA: TGTGCCAGCAGTGACTCCCCCATGGGGGAGCAGTACTTC.